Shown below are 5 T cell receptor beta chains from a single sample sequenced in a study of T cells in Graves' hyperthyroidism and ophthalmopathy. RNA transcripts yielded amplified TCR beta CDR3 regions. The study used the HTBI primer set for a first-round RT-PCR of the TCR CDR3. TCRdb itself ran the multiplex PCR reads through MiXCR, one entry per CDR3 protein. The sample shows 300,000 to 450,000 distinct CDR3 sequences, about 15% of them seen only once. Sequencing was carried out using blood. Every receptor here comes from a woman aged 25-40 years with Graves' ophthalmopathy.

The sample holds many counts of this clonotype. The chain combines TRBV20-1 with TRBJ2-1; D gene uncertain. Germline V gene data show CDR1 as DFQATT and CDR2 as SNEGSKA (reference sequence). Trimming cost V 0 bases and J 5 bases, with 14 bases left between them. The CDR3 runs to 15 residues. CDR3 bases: TGCAGTGCTAGAGATCCCGGCCAAAGAGACAATGAGCAGTTCTTC. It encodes CSARDPGQRDNEQFF.

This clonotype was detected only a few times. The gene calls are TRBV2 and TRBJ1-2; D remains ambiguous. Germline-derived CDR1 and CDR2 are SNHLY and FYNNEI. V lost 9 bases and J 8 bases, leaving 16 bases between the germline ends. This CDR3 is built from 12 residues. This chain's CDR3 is CARSATRGGYTF. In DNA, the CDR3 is TGTGCCAGGTCTGCCACCCGTGGAGGCTACACCTTC.

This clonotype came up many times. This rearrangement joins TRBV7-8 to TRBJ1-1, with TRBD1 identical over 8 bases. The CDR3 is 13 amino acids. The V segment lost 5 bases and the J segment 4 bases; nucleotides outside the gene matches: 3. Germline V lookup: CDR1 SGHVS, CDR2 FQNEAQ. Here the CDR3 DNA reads TGTGCCAGCAGCAAAGGACAGGGCACTGAAGCTTTCTTT. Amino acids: CASSKGQGTEAFF.

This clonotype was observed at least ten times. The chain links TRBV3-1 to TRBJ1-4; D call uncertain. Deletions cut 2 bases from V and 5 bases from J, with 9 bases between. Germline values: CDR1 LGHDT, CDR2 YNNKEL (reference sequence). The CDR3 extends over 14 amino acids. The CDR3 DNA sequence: TGTGCCAGCAGCCAACGGGCAAAGAATGAAAAACTGTTTTTT. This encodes CASSQRAKNEKLFF.

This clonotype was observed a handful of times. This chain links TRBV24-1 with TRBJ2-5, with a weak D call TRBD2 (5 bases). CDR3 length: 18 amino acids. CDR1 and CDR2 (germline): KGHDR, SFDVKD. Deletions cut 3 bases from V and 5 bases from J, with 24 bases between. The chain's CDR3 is CATSDTQDISKAVETQYF. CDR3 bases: TGTGCCACCAGTGATACCCAGGATATTTCAAAAGCGGTTGAGACCCAGTACTTC.